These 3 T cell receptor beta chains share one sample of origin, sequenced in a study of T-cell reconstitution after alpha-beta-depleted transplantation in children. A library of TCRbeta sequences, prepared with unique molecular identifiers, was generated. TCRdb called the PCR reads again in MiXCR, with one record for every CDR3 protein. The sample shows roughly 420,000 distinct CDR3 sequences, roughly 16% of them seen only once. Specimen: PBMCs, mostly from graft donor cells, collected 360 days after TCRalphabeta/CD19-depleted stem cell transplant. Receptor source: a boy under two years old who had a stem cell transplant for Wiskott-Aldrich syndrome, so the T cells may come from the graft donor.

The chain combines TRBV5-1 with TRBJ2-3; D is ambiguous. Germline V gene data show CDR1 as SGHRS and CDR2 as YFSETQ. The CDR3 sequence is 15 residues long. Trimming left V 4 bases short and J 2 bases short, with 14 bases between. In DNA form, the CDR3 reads TGCGCCAGCAGCCCTAGAACTACACTCACAGATACGCAGTATTTT. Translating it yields CASSPRTTLTDTQYF.

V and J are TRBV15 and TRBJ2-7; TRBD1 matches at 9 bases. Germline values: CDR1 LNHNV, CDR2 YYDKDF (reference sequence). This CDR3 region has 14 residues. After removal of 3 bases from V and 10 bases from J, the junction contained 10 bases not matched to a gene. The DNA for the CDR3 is TGTGCCACCAGCAGTGGACACAGGGGGCCTAAACAGTACTTC. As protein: CATSSGHRGPKQYF. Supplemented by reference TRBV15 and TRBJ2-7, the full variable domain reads DAMVIQNPRYQVTQFGKPVTLSCSQTLNHNVMYWYQQKSSQAPKLLFHYYDKDFNNEADTPDNFQSRRPNTSFCFLDIRSPGLGDTAMYLCATSSGHRGPKQYFGPGTRLTVT.

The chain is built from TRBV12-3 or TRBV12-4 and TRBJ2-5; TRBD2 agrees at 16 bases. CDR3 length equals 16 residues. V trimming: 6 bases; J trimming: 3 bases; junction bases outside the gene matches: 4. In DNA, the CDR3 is TGTGCCAGCAGCCCGGGACTAGCGGGGGGGAAAGAGACCCAGTACTTC. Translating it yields CASSPGLAGGKETQYF.